These T cell receptor beta chains were read from a single sample in a study of Graves' ophthalmopathy and Graves' hyperthyroidism. One entry per CDR3 protein, called by TCRdb with MiXCR from the multiplex PCR reads. The sample yields roughly 500,000 distinct CDR3 sequences, around 14% seen once. Sequencing was performed on blood. Receptors originate from a woman in her 30s with Graves' ophthalmopathy. Both conserved end residues are part of each CDR3. A D gene is named only where the DNA matches it firmly. Clone size, where shown, is once, few, many, or a class for clones that have expanded.

>TRBJ2-7|TRBD2|many|TRBV2
TGTGCCAGCAATAGCGGGAGCTCCTACGAGCAGTACTTC
CASNSGSSYEQYF
>TRBJ2-7|TRBD2|many|TRBV12-3/TRBV12-4
TGTGCCAGCACCGCCCGGGCGGGAGCCTACGAGCAGTACTTC
CASTARAGAYEQYF
>TRBJ2-7|TRBD2|many|TRBV13
TGTGCCAGCAGTTCCGGGGAGGGCCCCTACGAGCAGTACTTC
CASSSGEGPYEQYF
>TRBJ1-1|NA|many|TRBV7-9
TGTGCCAGCAGCTTAGACACAGGGCGGTACACTGAAGCTTTCTTT
CASSLDTGRYTEAFF
>TRBJ1-2|NA|many|TRBV6-5
TGTGCCAGCAGTTACTCGAAGGGTCGTGGCTACACCTTC
CASSYSKGRGYTF
>TRBJ1-5|NA|many|TRBV28
TGTGCCAGCAGTTTAGCGTCAGGGAGAGGCAATCAGCCCCAGCATTTT
CASSLASGRGNQPQHF
>TRBJ1-1|NA|NA|TRBV7-2
TGTGCCAGCAGCTTTGGGAGAGCGCGGGAGACTGAAGCTTTCTTT
CASSFGRARETEAFF
>TRBJ1-2|NA|many|TRBV29-1
TGCAGCGTTGAATCGCGGCGGGGGACTGGCTACACCTTC
CSVESRRGTGYTF
>TRBJ1-2|NA|many|TRBV24-1
TGTGCCACCAGTGATTTTGGACAGAGCTATGGCTACACCTTC
CATSDFGQSYGYTF
>TRBJ2-7|NA|few|TRBV5-1
TGCGCCAGCAGCTTGGGGAGGGCCCGGGGCGAGCAGTACTTC
CASSLGRARGEQYF
>TRBJ1-3|TRBD1|many|TRBV15
TGTGCCACCAGCAGAGAGACGACAGGGAACGGAAACACCATATATTTT
CATSRETTGNGNTIYF
>TRBJ1-2|NA|NA|TRBV7-8
TGTGCCAGCAGCTTGGGCAGAGTGGCCCTTTCGAACTATGGCTACACCTTC
CASSLGRVALSNYGYTF
>TRBJ1-1|NA|many|TRBV10-3
TGTGCCATCAGTGACCGACAGGCTTGGGGCGAAACTGAAGCTTTCTTT
CAISDRQAWGETEAFF
>TRBJ1-2|NA|many|TRBV15
TGTGCCACCAGCAGAGAGGGACGGGCTACCGCTTATGGCTACACCTTC
CATSREGRATAYGYTF
>TRBJ1-5|NA|many|TRBV6-2/TRBV6-3
TGTGCCAGCAGTTATCGACCCCCGACGGAGGCTTCGCCCCAGCATTTT
CASSYRPPTEASPQHF
>TRBJ1-2|TRBD1|many|TRBV6-1
TGTGCCAGCCAGTCCAATTCACAGGGGGCGGAAGGCTACACCTTC
CASQSNSQGAEGYTF
>TRBJ1-2|TRBD1|many|TRBV6-1
TGTGCCAGCAGACGGGACAGGGGGCCCTATGGCTACACCTTC
CASRRDRGPYGYTF
>TRBJ2-2|TRBD2|many|TRBV19
TGTGCCAGTAGAGAGCGGGAGGGGACCGGGGAGCTGTTTTTT
CASREREGTGELFF
>TRBJ1-5|TRBD1|NA|TRBV6-5
TGTGCCAGCAGTTACCCGACAGGGGGGTTCAATCAGCCCCAGCATTTT
CASSYPTGGFNQPQHF
>TRBJ2-4|TRBD1|many|TRBV11-3
TGTGCCAGCTCACAGGGGGGTTACCTAGCCAAAAACATTCAGTACTTC
CASSQGGYLAKNIQYF
>TRBJ1-2|TRBD1|few|TRBV24-1
TGTGCCACCAGTGACCGCGACAGGGACTATGGCTACACCTTC
CATSDRDRDYGYTF
>TRBJ2-5|NA|many|TRBV7-9
TGTGCCAGCAGCTTAGGAGGACTCCTACCCGCGGGGGAGACCCAGTACTTC
CASSLGGLLPAGETQYF
>TRBJ2-5|TRBD1|few|TRBV6-1
TGTGCCAGCACTGGACAGGGTAGTCAAGAGACCCAGTACTTC
CASTGQGSQETQYF
>TRBJ1-1|NA|few|TRBV5-1
TGCGCCAGCAGCTTGGGAGGTCCGGGGATGAGCACTGAAGCTTTCTTT
CASSLGGPGMSTEAFF
>TRBJ2-7|NA|many|TRBV12-3/TRBV12-4
TGTGCCAGCAGTTTCTTAGGGCCCTACGAGCAGTACTTC
CASSFLGPYEQYF
>TRBJ2-7|TRBD1|many|TRBV6-5
TGTGCCAGCAGTTACCTGCCGGGACAGGGCACCTACGAGCAGTACTTC
CASSYLPGQGTYEQYF
>TRBJ1-5|TRBD1|NA|TRBV12-3/TRBV12-4
TGTGCCAGCAGGGGGGACAGGGGTTTGGGCAATCAGCCCCAGCATTTT
CASRGDRGLGNQPQHF
>TRBJ1-3|NA|NA|TRBV12-5
TGTGCTAGTGGCCACACAGGCTCTGGAAACACCATATATTTT
CASGHTGSGNTIYF
>TRBJ1-1|NA|few|TRBV12-3/TRBV12-4
TGTGCCAGCAGTTTAATCGTTGGGGGCACTGAAGCTTTCTTT
CASSLIVGGTEAFF
>TRBJ2-4|NA|many|TRBV28
TGTGCCAGCAGTTTTCCCCGGGCCGGATCAGCCAAAAACATTCAGTACTTC
CASSFPRAGSAKNIQYF
>TRBJ1-1|NA|many|TRBV3-1
TGTGCCAGCAGCCAACCCCCCCACCCTGAAGCTTTCTTT
CASSQPPHPEAFF
>TRBJ2-5|TRBD2|many|TRBV4-2
TGTGCCAGCAGCCAAGATAGTGGGGGACTAGCGGGAGGTGGAGAGACCCAGTACTTC
CASSQDSGGLAGGGETQYF
>TRBJ2-7|TRBD2|NA|TRBV30
TGTGCCTGGAGTGACAGCGGGGGGGCTTCCGAGCAGTACTTC
CAWSDSGGASEQYF
>TRBJ1-5|NA|many|TRBV12-5
TGTGCTAGTGGACCCGGGCAGGGAATAAATAGCAATCAGCCCCAGCATTTT
CASGPGQGINSNQPQHF
>TRBJ1-5|TRBD1|few|TRBV2
TGTGCCAGCAGTGAGCGCGCCGGGACAGGGAATCAGCCCCAGCATTTT
CASSERAGTGNQPQHF
>TRBJ1-1|NA|few|TRBV2
TGTGCCAGCAGTGACCAATCCCCTGAAGCTTTCTTT
CASSDQSPEAFF
>TRBJ1-1|TRBD1|many|TRBV6-5
TGTGCCAGCAGCTGGGGGGACAGCACTGAAGCTTTCTTT
CASSWGDSTEAFF
>TRBJ1-2|NA|many|TRBV6-1
TGTGCCAGCCTCGACCGGGCGGGAAACGGTGGCTACACCTTC
CASLDRAGNGGYTF
>TRBJ2-7|TRBD2|NA|TRBV19
TGTGCCAGTAGTATATCTAACGGGGGGATCGAGCAGTACTTC
CASSISNGGIEQYF
>TRBJ1-2|NA|few|TRBV11-2
TGTGCCAGCAGCTTAGATCGGACGGAAGGCTACACCTTC
CASSLDRTEGYTF
>TRBJ2-5|NA|many|TRBV12-3/TRBV12-4
TGTGCCAGCAGGTTGCTAGCAGGCGAGACCCAGTACTTC
CASRLLAGETQYF
>TRBJ2-5|NA|NA|TRBV3-1
TGTGCCAGCAGCCTACGTGGGGGCCAAGAGACCAAGTACTTC
CASSLRGGQETKYF
>TRBJ1-5|NA|many|TRBV2
TGTGCCAGCATGGAGGCCGTCGATCAGCCCCAGCATTTT
CASMEAVDQPQHF
>TRBJ2-7|TRBD2|NA|TRBV20-1
TGCAGTGCTAGAGACGGACTAGCGGGTCTCGAGCAGTACTTC
CSARDGLAGLEQYF
>TRBJ2-5|TRBD2|NA|TRBV7-3
TGTGCCAGCAGCTTATTTAGCGGGTACCAAGAGACCCAGTACTTC
CASSLFSGYQETQYF
>TRBJ1-2|TRBD1|many|TRBV6-2/TRBV6-3
TGTGCCAGCGGCGGGACAGGGCTTAACTATGGCTACACCTTC
CASGGTGLNYGYTF
>TRBJ1-5|TRBD1|many|TRBV12-3/TRBV12-4
TGTGCCAGCAGACGGGGACAGGGCTCCGTAAGCAATCAGCCCCAGCATTTT
CASRRGQGSVSNQPQHF
>TRBJ1-2|NA|many|TRBV24-1
TGTGCCACAGGGACTACTAACTATGGCTACACCTTC
CATGTTNYGYTF
>TRBJ2-7|NA|NA|TRBV18
TGTGCCAGCTCACAGGCAGCAACCTACGAGCAGTACTTC
CASSQAATYEQYF
>TRBJ2-7|TRBD1|many|TRBV12-3/TRBV12-4
TGTGCCAGCAGTCGCTCCGGGACAGGGGGCGAGCAGTACTTC
CASSRSGTGGEQYF
>TRBJ2-7|NA|many|TRBV2
TGTGCCAGCAGAAAACAGTCCGGTCCCCTCTACGAGCAGTACTTC
CASRKQSGPLYEQYF
>TRBJ2-5|TRBD2|many|TRBV20-1
TGCAGTGCTAGACTAGCGGGAGGGGTGACCCAGTACTTC
CSARLAGGVTQYF
>TRBJ2-2|TRBD1|NA|TRBV30
TGTGCCTGGAGTGGGGACAGGGGGCTAGGCGGGGAGCTGTTTTTT
CAWSGDRGLGGELFF
>TRBJ1-1|NA|many|TRBV19
TGTGCCAGTAGTATAGATCACGCCGGTCGGAACACTGAAGCTTTCTTT
CASSIDHAGRNTEAFF
>TRBJ2-7|TRBD2|many|TRBV2
TGTGCCAGCAGTGAAATGGGCGGGAGTGTCTGGTACGAGCAGTACTTC
CASSEMGGSVWYEQYF
>TRBJ2-5|TRBD1|NA|TRBV19
TGTGCCAGTAGTTCCAGGGGGCGCGTCCCCGAAGAGACCCAGTACTTC
CASSSRGRVPEETQYF
>TRBJ2-5|NA|many|TRBV11-2
TGTGCCAGCAGCCTAGGTGCGGGATATCAAGAGACCCAGTACTTC
CASSLGAGYQETQYF